The sample holds many counts of the clone carrying this T cell receptor beta chain. Antigen unknown. This entry is derived from a study of T cell repertoires in cytomegalovirus infection. Study details: As its CMV epitopes, the study selected recently identified HLA-C-restricted and well-studied HLA-B-restricted targets. CMV infection and matching HLA type were both indicated by public TCR beta signatures. Findings and caveats of the study: Clonotype analysis showed dominance of the ex vivo response by HLA-C-restricted CMV-specific TCR beta clonotypes.

MiXCR was run by TCRdb on the reads, yielding one entry per CDR3 protein. The data hold 310,000 or so distinct CDR3 sequences, with 20% to 25% observed a single time. The CDR3 runs 13 residues. Germline V gene lookup returns CDR1 MNHEY and CDR2 SVGAGI. Trimming removed 1 base from V and 5 bases from J, with 8 bases in between. This TCR derives from a human donor in good health (CMV status not recorded). Some clones in this sample may be carry-over from other donors' samples. Sequences were derived from cultured PBMCs, sampled from culture after CMV antigen stimulation. This rearrangement joins TRBV6-5 to TRBJ1-1; the D gene is possibly TRBD1 (5 bases). The CDR3 DNA reads TGTGCCAGCAGTTACTTGGGACGGACTGAAGCTTTCTTT. It is translated as CASSYLGRTEAFF.